Below, 17 T cell receptor beta chains from the same sample are listed, as sequenced in a study of Graves' ophthalmopathy and Graves' hyperthyroidism. TCR beta CDR3 regions were amplified from RNA transcripts. The workflow started with a first-round RT-PCR run with HTBI primers and then moved on to a second-round multiplex PCR. Using its own MiXCR run on the multiplex PCR reads, TCRdb lists one record per CDR3 protein. Of hundreds of thousands of distinct CDR3 sequences in the sample, about 38% were seen once. The sample was peripheral blood. These receptor sequences come from an adult man with Graves' ophthalmopathy.

This clonotype showed up many times. J is TRBJ2-6 and V is TRBV9; D remains ambiguous. The ends were cut back, 2 bases at V and 1 base at J, with 10 bases in the middle. This CDR3 is built from 16 residues. Germline-derived CDR1 and CDR2 are SGDLS and YYNGEE. The CDR3 DNA follows: TGTGCCAGCAGCGTGGGTAGGTTTTCTGGGGCCAACGTCCTGACTTTC. Its protein is CASSVGRFSGANVLTF.

The chain links TRBV10-2 to TRBJ2-6; 8 bases line up with TRBD2. J gave up 0 bases and V 6 bases, and 16 bases lay outside the gene matches. This CDR3 comprises 20 residues. Germline CDR1 reads WSHSY; CDR2 reads SAAADI. The CDR3 sequence is CASRQGGIAGPVSGANVLTF. Here the CDR3 DNA reads TGCGCCAGCAGACAAGGCGGGATAGCGGGACCCGTCTCTGGGGCCAACGTCCTGACTTTC.

This clonotype has just one count. The chain is built from TRBV25-1 and TRBJ2-5; maybe TRBD1 (6 bases). Trimming stripped 2 bases from V and 14 bases from J, with 18 bases between. The germline gives CDR1 MGHDK, CDR2 SYGVNS. This CDR3 contains 13 residues. CDR3 sequence: CASSEQGPGVVYF. In DNA, the CDR3 is TGTGCCAGCAGTGAACAGGGGCCCGGCGTAGTATACTTC.

This clonotype was counted only a few times. J is TRBJ2-7 and V is TRBV12-3 or TRBV12-4, with D possibly matching TRBD1 (5 bases). The V and J ends lost 6 bases and 3 bases respectively, with 9 bases between them. This CDR3 has 12 amino acids. The CDR3 loop is CASRGPNYEQYF. CDR3 in DNA: TGTGCCAGCAGGGGGCCAAACTACGAGCAGTACTTC.

This clonotype was recorded at least ten times. V and J are TRBV15 and TRBJ1-5; 9 bases match TRBD1. V trimming: 8 bases; J trimming: 6 bases; junction bases outside the gene matches: 8. The germline gives CDR1 LNHNV, CDR2 YYDKDF (reference sequence). The CDR3 length is 14 residues. The CDR3 reads CATASGQGTQPQHF. The CDR3 coding sequence is TGTGCCACCGCATCGGGACAGGGTACTCAGCCCCAGCATTTT.

The sample holds many counts of this clonotype. CDR3 in DNA: TGTGCCACCAGCATCTTTCCTGTCAGGGGGAAAAACACTGAAGCTTTCTTT. It codes for CATSIFPVRGKNTEAFF. V is TRBV15 and J is TRBJ1-1; TRBD1 matches at 7 bases. This CDR3 is 17 amino acids long. V shed 4 bases and J 2 bases; nucleotides not matched to a gene: 13. Per the germline V gene, CDR1 is LNHNV and CDR2 is YYDKDF (reference sequence).

The rearrangement uses TRBV30 and TRBJ2-5; TRBD1 or TRBD2 may be the D gene (5 bases each). V lost 5 bases and J lost 1, with 11 bases in between. Germline CDR1 and CDR2: GTSNPN and SVGIG (reference sequence). There are 13 residues in the CDR3. CDR3 sequence: CAWSPGTQETQYF. The CDR3 coding sequence is TGTGCCTGGTCACCCGGGACCCAAGAGACCCAGTACTTC. The full variable domain, completed using reference TRBV30 and TRBJ2-5, is SQTIHQWPATLVQPVGSPLSLECTVEGTSNPNLYWYRQAAGRGLQLLFYSVGIGQISSEVPQNLSASRPQDRQFILSSKKLLLSDSGFYLCAWSPGTQETQYFGPGTRLLVL.

This clonotype was seen repeatedly, ten times or more. V and J are TRBV2 and TRBJ1-3, with 9 bases identical to TRBD1. Germline lookup yields CDR1 SNHLY and CDR2 FYNNEI. The CDR3 extends over 15 amino acids. V lost 5 bases to trimming and J lost 5 bases; unmatched junction nucleotides: 7. CDR3: CASSRDRASRNTIYF. In DNA, the CDR3 is TGTGCCAGCAGTCGGGACAGGGCATCTAGAAACACCATATATTTT.

This clonotype was observed at least ten times. The V call is TRBV25-1, the J call TRBJ2-5; TRBD2 aligns across 11 bases. Germline CDR1 MGHDK, CDR2 SYGVNS. Germline trimming cut 1 base from V and 1 base from J; bases unmatched to any gene: 8. This CDR3 contains 18 residues. Here the CDR3 DNA reads TGTGCCAGCAGTGAATTTTCTCTAGCGGGGGGCCCCCAAGAGACCCAGTACTTC. Protein product: CASSEFSLAGGPQETQYF.

The chain has TRBV20-1 and TRBJ1-1; a weak D match, TRBD1 (5 bases). Trimming took off 3 bases at V and 11 bases at J, with 10 bases between the two ends. The CDR3 has 10 residues. The germline gives CDR1 DFQATT, CDR2 SNEGSKA (reference sequence). CDR3 DNA sequence: TGCAGTGCTAGTCAAGGGGCGGCTTTCTTT. Its translation is CSASQGAAFF.

The chain has TRBV10-3 and TRBJ2-7; tentatively, D is TRBD1 or TRBD2 (5 bases each). Germline-derived CDR1 and CDR2 are ENHRY and SYGVKD. The CDR3 runs 13 residues. The V end was cut by 10 bases, the J end by 7 bases, with 20 bases between. This CDR3 is CASPNEGRGEQYF. The CDR3 DNA sequence: TGTGCCAGCCCCAACGAGGGGCGAGGGGAGCAGTACTTC.

This clonotype was counted many times. The chain carries TRBV7-9 and TRBJ2-7; 7 positions match TRBD2. V shed 5 bases and J 6 bases; nucleotides not matched to a gene: 16. Per the germline V gene, CDR1 is SEHNR and CDR2 is FQNEAQ (reference sequence). The CDR3 is 16 residues long. CDR3 sequence: CASSKSGGGLSGEQYF. CDR3 DNA sequence: TGTGCCAGCAGCAAATCCGGTGGGGGACTATCGGGCGAGCAGTACTTC.

The chain combines TRBV14 with TRBJ2-7, with 8 bases matching TRBD1. J lost 4 bases, V lost 1 base, and 6 bases had no gene match. Germline V CDR1 and CDR2: SGHDN, FVKESK. The CDR3 loop spans 15 amino acids. DNA of the CDR3: TGTGCCAGCAGCCAAGGATTCGGGACAGGTTACGAGCAGTACTTC. It specifies CASSQGFGTGYEQYF.

This clonotype was recorded at least ten times. This chain uses TRBV9 with TRBJ1-6, with D possibly matching TRBD1 (5 bases). V dropped 7 bases and J dropped 6 bases, with 14 bases sitting between them. The CDR3 totals 14 residues. Germline CDR1 is SGDLS and CDR2 is YYNGEE. CDR3 DNA sequence: TGTGCCAGCTCACCTCCGGGGCGTAATTCACCCCTCCACTTT. Amino acid sequence: CASSPPGRNSPLHF.

This clonotype was counted a single time. Given a much more abundant clone one base away, this may be a read error. The chain recombines TRBV10-1 with TRBJ1-2; D is unresolved. The CDR3 loop spans 15 amino acids. Germline V gene lookup returns CDR1 WNHNN and CDR2 SYGVQD (reference sequence). CDR3 nucleotides: TGCGCCAACAGTGACCCCTCGAAGGAATACTATGGCTACACCTTC. Its protein product is CANSDPSKEYYGYTF.

The chain employs TRBV19 and TRBJ1-2, with TRBD1 matching over 8 bases. Looked up from germline, CDR1 is LNHDA and CDR2 is SQIVND (reference sequence). The CDR3 runs to 13 residues. The V and J ends lost 6 bases and 3 bases, in that order; junction bases with no gene match: 3. For the CDR3, the DNA is TGTGCCAGTAGGGAGGACAGGGACTATGGCTACACCTTC. Residues: CASREDRDYGYTF. Looking up the rest from reference TRBV19 and TRBJ1-2 gives the full variable domain: DGGITQSPKYLFRKEGQNVTLSCEQNLNHDAMYWYRQDPGQGLRLIYYSQIVNDFQKGDIAEGYSVSREKKESFPLTVTSAQKNPTAFYLCASREDRDYGYTFGSGTRLTVV.

This rearrangement joins TRBV10-3 to TRBJ1-1; the D gene is possibly TRBD1 (5 bases). The CDR3 has 15 residues. The V end lost 0 bases, the J end lost 7 bases, and 15 bases lay between the germline ends. CDR1 is ENHRY and CDR2 is SYGVKD in the germline V gene. CDR3 nucleotides: TGTGCCATCAGTGAGTCGAAGGGAGGGGCCAATGAAGCTTTCTTT. This sequence encodes CAISESKGGANEAFF.